Listed below are T cell receptor beta chains from one sample, sequenced in a study of blood T cells in healthy people across ages. TCRdb analysed the 5' RACE reads with MiXCR anew, one entry per CDR3 protein. The top ten hold under 25% of the sample, which has some 1,800,000 distinct CDR3 sequences, about two fifths seen once. Material for sequencing was blood. Receptors were obtained from a human donor in good health. The CDR3 runs from the conserved cysteine through the conserved F or W. The D gene is left open where the match is weak. For some rows the clone size is stated as once, few or many, or as a class when expanded; others skip it.

CDR3 protein,CDR3 DNA,V gene,J gene,clone size,CDR3 length,D gene
CASSQVVQGSEAFF,TGCGCCAGCAGCCAAGTAGTACAGGGTTCTGAAGCTTTCTTT,TRBV4-3,TRBJ1-1,-,14,-
CASSYANGGPYNEQFF,TGTGCCAGCAGTTATGCGAACGGGGGGCCCTACAATGAGCAGTTCTTC,TRBV6-5,TRBJ2-1,-,16,-
CSVSIGGVDSPLHF,TGCAGTGTTTCAATAGGGGGGGTTGATTCACCCCTCCACTTT,TRBV20-1,TRBJ1-6,-,14,-
CSVEGDRYGQYF,TGCAGCGTTGAAGGGGACAGATACGGGCAGTACTTC,TRBV29-1,TRBJ2-7,few,12,TRBD1
CASSQRLDLNTDTQYF,TGTGCCAGCAGCCAAAGGTTGGACCTTAACACAGATACGCAGTATTTT,TRBV14,TRBJ2-3,-,16,-
CASSSRTSGSETQYF,TGTGCCAGCAGCTCCCGGACTAGCGGCTCGGAGACCCAGTACTTC,TRBV7-2,TRBJ2-5,-,15,TRBD2
CSVSSREYGFQETQYF,TGCAGCGTTTCCAGTAGAGAGTACGGTTTCCAAGAGACCCAGTACTTC,TRBV29-1,TRBJ2-5,few,16,-
CASSYSKWDTQYF,TGTGCCAGCAGTTACTCGAAATGGGATACGCAGTATTTT,TRBV6-2/TRBV6-3,TRBJ2-3,-,13,-
CASSMGQGYLEAAKNIQYF,TGTGCCAGCAGTATGGGACAGGGGTACTTGGAGGCGGCCAAAAACATTCAGTACTTC,TRBV6-1,TRBJ2-4,-,19,TRBD1
CASSLGPSGGRETQYF,TGCGCCAGCAGCCTAGGCCCTAGCGGGGGCCGAGAGACCCAGTACTTC,TRBV4-1,TRBJ2-5,-,16,TRBD2
CASSQEHSAYGYTF,TGTGCCAGCAGCCAAGAACACAGCGCCTATGGCTACACCTTC,TRBV4-2,TRBJ1-2,-,14,-
CASSQGAAQETQYF,TGTGCCAGCAGCCAGGGGGCCGCTCAAGAGACCCAGTACTTC,TRBV12-3/TRBV12-4,TRBJ2-5,few,14,TRBD1
CASSPRTGQRGTEAFF,TGTGCCAGCTCACCACGGACAGGGCAACGAGGGACTGAAGCTTTCTTT,TRBV18,TRBJ1-1,-,16,TRBD1
CSFNPLGRVFTDTQYF,TGCAGTTTCAACCCACTTGGGAGGGTCTTCACAGATACGCAGTATTTT,TRBV20-1,TRBJ2-3,few,16,TRBD2
CATSDFEGGKETQYF,TGTGCCACCAGTGATTTCGAGGGGGGTAAAGAGACCCAGTACTTC,TRBV24-1,TRBJ2-5,-,15,-
CASSTGTGFTDTQYF,TGTGCCAGCTCCACCGGGACGGGATTCACAGATACGCAGTATTTT,TRBV25-1,TRBJ2-3,-,15,-
CASSYPGVINRPQHF,TGTGCCAGCAGTTATCCGGGGGTCATTAATCGGCCCCAGCATTTT,TRBV6-6,TRBJ1-5,-,15,-
CASSHRLAGGYNEQFF,TGCGCCAGCAGCCACCGACTAGCGGGGGGCTACAATGAGCAGTTCTTC,TRBV4-3,TRBJ2-1,few,16,TRBD2
CASHSDNSPLHF,TGTGCCAGCCATTCGGACAATTCACCCCTCCACTTT,TRBV6-5,TRBJ1-6,-,12,-
CASSSKGQDNEQFF,TGTGCCAGCAGCTCTAAGGGACAGGACAATGAGCAGTTCTTC,TRBV7-2,TRBJ2-1,once,14,TRBD1
CSATGLVGDYNEQFF,TGCAGTGCTACGGGACTAGTGGGGGATTACAATGAGCAGTTCTTC,TRBV20-1,TRBJ2-1,-,15,TRBD2
CSARARGQSFF,TGCAGTGCTAGAGCCAGGGGACAGTCGTTTTTT,TRBV20-1,TRBJ1-4,-,11,TRBD1
CASSFISGGGTDTQYF,TGTGCCAGCAGCTTTATTAGCGGGGGGGGCACAGATACGCAGTATTTT,TRBV5-6,TRBJ2-3,-,16,TRBD2
CASSIKTGPQSYEQYF,TGTGCCAGCAGCATCAAGACAGGGCCCCAGTCCTACGAGCAGTACTTC,TRBV7-8,TRBJ2-7,few,16,TRBD1
CASSYGGGGINEQFF,TGTGCCAGCAGTTATGGCGGGGGGGGAATCAATGAGCAGTTCTTC,TRBV6-2/TRBV6-3,TRBJ2-1,few,15,TRBD2
CASSLVRSPDEQFF,TGTGCCAGCAGCTTAGTCCGAAGCCCCGATGAGCAGTTCTTC,TRBV11-2,TRBJ2-1,-,14,-
CSADHRGGLSLSTDTQYF,TGCAGTGCCGACCACAGGGGCGGCCTATCCTTAAGCACAGATACGCAGTATTTT,TRBV20-1,TRBJ2-3,few,18,TRBD1
CASSPEAGGPGEIDTQYF,TGTGCCAGCAGTCCCGAGGCGGGGGGTCCGGGAGAGATAGATACGCAGTATTTT,TRBV12-3/TRBV12-4,TRBJ2-3,-,18,TRBD2
CASSPAQDRVGYTF,TGTGCCAGCAGCCCAGCGCAGGACAGGGTTGGCTACACCTTC,TRBV5-5,TRBJ1-2,-,14,TRBD1
CASSPWTDHEQYF,TGTGCCAGCAGCCCCTGGACTGACCACGAGCAGTACTTC,TRBV7-3,TRBJ2-7,few,13,-
CASSLAGGHYNEQFF,TGCGCCAGCAGCTTGGCGGGGGGGCACTACAATGAGCAGTTCTTC,TRBV7-2,TRBJ2-1,many,15,TRBD2
CATSRDLGKQETQYF,TGTGCCACCAGCAGAGATCTCGGGAAACAAGAGACCCAGTACTTC,TRBV15,TRBJ2-5,few,15,-
CSAYAGLEKTDTQYF,TGCAGTGCTTATGCTGGACTCGAAAAAACAGATACGCAGTATTTT,TRBV20-1,TRBJ2-3,-,15,-
CASSLNGGYKNEQFF,TGTGCCAGCAGCTTGAACGGGGGGTATAAGAATGAGCAGTTCTTC,TRBV7-2,TRBJ2-1,-,15,TRBD2
CSAGDPLNYGYTF,TGCAGTGCTGGAGATCCACTAAACTATGGCTACACCTTC,TRBV20-1,TRBJ1-2,-,13,-
CASSLDPGQTTDTQYF,TGTGCCAGCAGCTTAGATCCGGGACAGACCACAGATACGCAGTATTTT,TRBV11-3,TRBJ2-3,-,16,TRBD1
CASSLPALAGRVDTQYF,TGTGCCAGCAGTTTACCGGCATTAGCGGGGCGAGTAGATACGCAGTATTTT,TRBV28,TRBJ2-3,-,17,TRBD2
CSVEIGRVPNEQFF,TGCAGCGTTGAAATCGGGAGGGTCCCCAATGAGCAGTTCTTC,TRBV29-1,TRBJ2-1,-,14,TRBD2
CSAGGEFYGYTF,TGCAGTGCTGGAGGGGAGTTCTATGGCTACACCTTC,TRBV20-1,TRBJ1-2,-,12,-
CASSFRTGVLMNTEAFF,TGTGCCAGCAGCTTTAGGACAGGGGTCCTCATGAACACTGAAGCTTTCTTT,TRBV7-2,TRBJ1-1,once,17,TRBD1
CSVEIFGYSYNEQFF,TGCAGCGTTGAAATTTTTGGTTACTCCTACAATGAGCAGTTCTTC,TRBV29-1,TRBJ2-1,-,15,-
CASREGLDTQYF,TGTGCCAGCCGTGAGGGATTAGATACGCAGTATTTT,TRBV6-2/TRBV6-3,TRBJ2-3,few,12,-
CASPPLANEQYF,TGTGCCAGCCCACCACTGGCAAACGAGCAGTACTTC,TRBV18,TRBJ2-7,-,12,-
CSATRWDSTGDEQFF,TGCAGTGCTACGAGGTGGGACTCCACCGGGGATGAGCAGTTCTTC,TRBV20-1,TRBJ2-1,-,15,-
CASSQESDRGVAFF,TGCGCCAGCAGCCAAGAGTCGGACAGGGGTGTAGCTTTCTTT,TRBV4-3,TRBJ1-1,few,14,TRBD1
CSARGASGLTLGTQYF,TGCAGTGCTAGAGGGGCTAGCGGGCTTACCCTCGGGACCCAGTACTTC,TRBV20-1,TRBJ2-5,few,16,TRBD2
CASSLERMIGGYTF,TGTGCCAGCAGCTTAGAAAGGATGATTGGGGGCTACACCTTC,TRBV11-1,TRBJ1-2,-,14,-
CASSYSTRGGVTDTQYF,TGTGCCAGCAGTTACTCGACGCGCGGGGGGGTCACAGATACGCAGTATTTT,TRBV6-2/TRBV6-3,TRBJ2-3,-,17,TRBD2